This T cell receptor (beta chain) was identified during a study of spatial heterogeneity in lung cancer (dated by TCRdb to about 2019). For the wider study: Beta-chain transcripts were consistently detected in greater numbers than alpha-chain transcripts, which likely reflected higher beta-chain transcript abundance. In tumor regions, TCR transcript counts showed a strong correlation with a T cell transcriptional module score from matched bulk RNA-seq. In the raw uncorrected reads, each unique combination of TCR and UMI appeared more than ten times on average. In non-small cell lung cancer, the study quantitatively compared TCR alpha and beta repertoires across several tumor regions, matched nontumor lung, and blood. TCR repertoire features were related to nonsynonymous mutation counts determined by whole-exome sequencing of tumor tissue. Both alpha and beta chains were TCR-sequenced in samples taken at surgery, namely 220 tumor regions, 62 to 70 matched nontumor lung samples and some 53 PBMC samples. Summary of the overall study and its limitations: TCR-seq was estimated to cover only roughly 7% of tumor T cells for alpha chains and around 12% for beta chains. Confirming at a functional level the hypothesis that regional TCRs recognize regional mutations was considered to require additional single-cell paired TCR alpha and beta sequencing. Counts of ubiquitous and regional expanded TCRs correlated with counts of ubiquitous and regional nonsynonymous mutations, respectively. A correlation was observed between the number of expanded intratumoral alpha and beta TCRs and the tumor nonsynonymous mutation count.

The time point label on this specimen signifies: sample taken at primary tumor resection. Samples were obtained from approximately 76 patients with early-stage, untreated non-small cell lung cancer from the lung TRACERx cohort. Whole RNA extracted from tumor and nontumor lung tissue, or from cryopreserved PBMC samples, was used for TCR sequencing without cell sorting. Patients were selected for TCR sequencing only if sufficient RNA was available from at least two tumor regions. A lung pathologist reviewed the tumor and adjacent nontumor lung specimens before the specimens were selected. As to this clonotype: The target of this receptor is not known. The input lacks base qualities; no much larger clone sits a single base away. This beta chain is off target for a library built for alpha chains, so its abundance means little.

The library was produced with 5' RACE. Sequencing was performed on a NextSeq 500. In the TCR library protocol, a unique molecular identifier was attached to each TCR cDNA molecule so that PCR and sequencing errors could be corrected. In the source study's methods: TCR identification, UMI-based error correction and CDR3 extraction were all carried out with Decombinator tools. TCRs above a frequency of 2 per 1,000, corresponding to the top 1% of the tumor frequency distribution, were defined as expanded. Expanded tumor TCRs statistically deemed absent (corrected P<0.05) from at least one tumor region were classed as regional, and all other expanded tumor TCRs were classed as ubiquitous. Each repertoire was subsampled 100 times to 5,000 TCRs, after which Renyi diversity was computed with the R vegan package. CDR3 similarity networks were built from amino acid triplet string-kernel similarity, with CDR3s being connected when pairwise similarity was above 0.82. Starting from the raw public reads, TCRdb applied fastp trimming at Q25, assembled clones with MiXCR and retained in-frame beta chains. CDR3 protein sequences are deduplicated, and each keeps its most common genes and DNA. These V and J calls rely on TCRdb rather than the paper's analysis. In all, the sample holds approximately 11,000 distinct CDR3 sequences, and 5.2% of those were seen once. The ten largest clones take up around an eighth of the sample.

The sequencing used lung tumor tissue, collected at surgery. The TCR originated in a male donor with early-stage non-small cell lung cancer.

The DNA sequence is as follows: TGCAGCGCCGGAGGGGTATTAAACTCCGGGGAGCTGTTTTTT. This yields the protein CSAGGVLNSGELFF. The V and J segments used are TRBV29-1 and TRBJ2-2; the D region possibly corresponds to TRBD2 (6 bases align). The V end loses 7 bases and the J end loses 6 bases, and a stretch of 18 bases separates them. The CDR3, cysteine through phenylalanine, is 14 amino acids long. The CDR3 DNA has 42 bases and is translated from base 1. CDR1 and CDR2 were assigned from the germline V gene as SQVTM and ANQGSEA.